This T cell receptor beta chain was captured by sequencing in a study of blood T cells in healthy people across ages. Background on the study: The template switching approach captured approximately one barcoded beta molecule for every two T cells. Findings and limits, study-wide: Percentage of naive T cells showed a strong correlation with TCR beta diversity.

This clonotype was found many times. Its target is unknown. Per germline, CDR1 SGHDN and CDR2 FVKESK. The V gene lost 1 base and the J gene lost 4 bases, with 8 bases spanning the gap. There are 13 residues in the CDR3. The use of a sample-barcoded 5' primer and a J-beta primer mix characterized a second PCR of roughly 6 to 11 cycles. TCRdb re-derived calls from the 5' RACE reads in MiXCR, one entry per CDR3 protein. The repertoire holds approximately 680,000 distinct CDR3 sequences, with approximately 31% as singletons. The rearrangement joins TRBV14 to TRBJ2-7; TRBD2 might be the D (6 bases). The sequenced sample was blood. This clonotype originated in a woman of 80 years or more in good health. CDR3 region: CASSQAEGYEQYF. CDR3 DNA sequence: TGTGCCAGCAGCCAAGCGGAGGGGTACGAGCAGTACTTC.